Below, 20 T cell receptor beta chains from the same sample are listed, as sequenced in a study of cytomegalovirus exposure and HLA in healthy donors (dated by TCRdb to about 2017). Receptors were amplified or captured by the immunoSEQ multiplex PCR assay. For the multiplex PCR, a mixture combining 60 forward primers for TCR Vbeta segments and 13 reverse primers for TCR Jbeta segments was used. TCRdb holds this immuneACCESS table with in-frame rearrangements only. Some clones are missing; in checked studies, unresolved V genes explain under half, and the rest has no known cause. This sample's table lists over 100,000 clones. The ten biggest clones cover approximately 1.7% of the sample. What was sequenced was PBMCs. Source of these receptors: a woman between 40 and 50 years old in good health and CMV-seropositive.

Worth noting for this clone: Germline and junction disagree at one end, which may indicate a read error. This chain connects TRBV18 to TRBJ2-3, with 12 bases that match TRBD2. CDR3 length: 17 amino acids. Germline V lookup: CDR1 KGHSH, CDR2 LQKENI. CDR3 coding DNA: TGTGCCAGCTCACCAGGACACAGACTAGCGGGAGTTGATACGCGGTATTTT. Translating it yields CASSPGHRLAGVDTRYF. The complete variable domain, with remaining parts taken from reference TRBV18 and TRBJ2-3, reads NAGVMQNPRHLVRRRGQEARLRCSPMKGHSHVYWYRQLPEEGLKFMVYLQKENIIDESGMPKERFSAEFPKEGPSILRIQQVVRGDSAAYFCASSPGHRLAGVDTRYFGPGTRLTVL.

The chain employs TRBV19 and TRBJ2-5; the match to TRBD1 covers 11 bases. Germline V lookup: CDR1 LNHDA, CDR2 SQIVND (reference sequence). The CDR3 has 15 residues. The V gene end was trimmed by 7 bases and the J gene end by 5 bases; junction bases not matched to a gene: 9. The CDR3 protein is CASTKRTGGKETQYF. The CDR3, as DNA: TGTGCCAGTACCAAAAGGACAGGGGGCAAGGAGACCCAGTACTTC.

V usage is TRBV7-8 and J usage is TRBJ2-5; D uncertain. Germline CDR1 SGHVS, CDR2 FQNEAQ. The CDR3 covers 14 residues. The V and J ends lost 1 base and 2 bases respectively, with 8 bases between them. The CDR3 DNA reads TGTGCCAGCAGCTTAGTGGTCACACAAGAGACCCAGTACTTC. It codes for CASSLVVTQETQYF.

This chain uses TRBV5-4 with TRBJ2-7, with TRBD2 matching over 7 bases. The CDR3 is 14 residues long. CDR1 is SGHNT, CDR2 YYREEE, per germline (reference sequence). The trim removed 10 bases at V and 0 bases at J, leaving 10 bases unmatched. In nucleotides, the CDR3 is TGTGCCTCTATTAGGCGGGAGTACTCCTACGAGCAGTACTTC. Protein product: CASIRREYSYEQYF.

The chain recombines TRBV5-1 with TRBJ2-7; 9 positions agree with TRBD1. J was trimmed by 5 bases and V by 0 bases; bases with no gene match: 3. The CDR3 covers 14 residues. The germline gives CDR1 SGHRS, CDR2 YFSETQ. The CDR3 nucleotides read TGCGCCAGCAGCTTGGGACAGGGGGTCAACGAGCAGTACTTC. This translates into CASSLGQGVNEQYF.

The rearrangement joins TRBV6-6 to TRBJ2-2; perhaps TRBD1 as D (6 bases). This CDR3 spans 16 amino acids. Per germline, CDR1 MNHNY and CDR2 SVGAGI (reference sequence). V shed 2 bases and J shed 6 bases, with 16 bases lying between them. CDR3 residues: CASSYQGTPSPGELFF. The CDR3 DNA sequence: TGTGCCAGCAGTTACCAAGGGACACCTTCACCCGGGGAGCTGTTTTTT.

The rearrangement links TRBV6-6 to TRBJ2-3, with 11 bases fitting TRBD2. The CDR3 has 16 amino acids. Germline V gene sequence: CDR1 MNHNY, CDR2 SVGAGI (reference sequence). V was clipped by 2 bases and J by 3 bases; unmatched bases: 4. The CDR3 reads CASSYRASGGTDTQYF. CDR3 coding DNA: TGTGCCAGCAGTTACCGCGCTAGCGGGGGGACAGATACGCAGTATTTT.

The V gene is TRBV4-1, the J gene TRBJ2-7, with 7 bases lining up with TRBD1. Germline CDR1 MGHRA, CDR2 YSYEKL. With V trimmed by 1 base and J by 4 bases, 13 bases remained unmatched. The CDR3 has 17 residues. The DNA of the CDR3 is TGCGCCAGCAGCCAAGGTCCGACAGGGTATAGGTCGTACGAGCAGTACTTC. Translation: CASSQGPTGYRSYEQYF.

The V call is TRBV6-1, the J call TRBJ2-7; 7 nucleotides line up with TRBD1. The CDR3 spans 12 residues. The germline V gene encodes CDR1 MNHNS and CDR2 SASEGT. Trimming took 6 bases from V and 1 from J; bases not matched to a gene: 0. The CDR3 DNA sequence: TGTGCCAGCAGGACAGGGTCCTACGAGCAGTACTTC. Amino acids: CASRTGSYEQYF.

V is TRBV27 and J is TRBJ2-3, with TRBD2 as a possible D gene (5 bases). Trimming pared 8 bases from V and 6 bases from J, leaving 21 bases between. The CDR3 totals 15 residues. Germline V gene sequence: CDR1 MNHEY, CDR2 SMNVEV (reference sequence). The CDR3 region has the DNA TGTGCCAGCCATCCCCCAATGGGAGAGGAGGATACGCAGTATTTT. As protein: CASHPPMGEEDTQYF.

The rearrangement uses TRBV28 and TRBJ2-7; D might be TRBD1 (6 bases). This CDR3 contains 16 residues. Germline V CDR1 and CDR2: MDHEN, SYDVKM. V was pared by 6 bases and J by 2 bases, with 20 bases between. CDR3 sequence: CASSQTHRVGAYEQYF. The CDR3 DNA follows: TGTGCCAGCAGCCAAACCCACAGGGTGGGTGCCTACGAGCAGTACTTC.

The CDR3 DNA follows: TGTGCCAGCAGCCGTGCGATGGCGGGAGAAAGGGAGCAGTTCTTC. Protein product: CASSRAMAGEREQFF. The V gene is TRBV7-3, the J gene TRBJ2-1; 7 nucleotides line up with TRBD2. Germline loops: CDR1 SGHTA, CDR2 FQGTGA. The J segment lost 10 bases and the V segment lost 5 bases, leaving 14 bases of the junction unmatched. This CDR3 region has 15 residues.

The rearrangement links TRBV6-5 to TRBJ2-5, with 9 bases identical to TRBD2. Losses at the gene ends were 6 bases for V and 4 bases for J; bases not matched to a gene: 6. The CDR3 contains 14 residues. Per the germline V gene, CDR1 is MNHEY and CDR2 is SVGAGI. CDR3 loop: CASSALAGTETQYF. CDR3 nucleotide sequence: TGTGCCAGCAGCGCCCTAGCGGGAACAGAGACCCAGTACTTC.

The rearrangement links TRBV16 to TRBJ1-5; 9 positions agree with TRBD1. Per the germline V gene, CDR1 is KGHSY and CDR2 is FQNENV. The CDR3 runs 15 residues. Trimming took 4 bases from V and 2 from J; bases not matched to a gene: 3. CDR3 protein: CASSRTGAGNQPQHF. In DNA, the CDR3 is TGTGCCAGCAGCCGGACAGGGGCGGGCAATCAGCCCCAGCATTTT.

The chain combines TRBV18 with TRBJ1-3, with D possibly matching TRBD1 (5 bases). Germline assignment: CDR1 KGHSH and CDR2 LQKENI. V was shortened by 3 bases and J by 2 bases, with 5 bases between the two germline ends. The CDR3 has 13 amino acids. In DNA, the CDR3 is TGTGCCAGCTCACCCAGGGCTGGAAACACCATATATTTT. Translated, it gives CASSPRAGNTIYF.

Written as DNA, the CDR3 is TGTGCCAGCAGCCTGGACAGGGATAGCGTTTCACCCCTCCACTTT. The encoded protein is CASSLDRDSVSPLHF. The J gene is TRBJ1-6, the V gene TRBV28; the match to TRBD1 covers 8 bases. This CDR3 comprises 15 residues. V shed 6 bases, J shed 9 bases, and the junction held 10 bases outside the gene matches. The germline V gene has CDR1 MDHEN and CDR2 SYDVKM. Supplemented by reference TRBV28 and TRBJ1-6, the full variable domain reads DVKVTQSSRYLVKRTGEKVFLECVQDMDHENMFWYRQDPGLGLRLIYFSYDVKMKEKGDIPEGYSVSREKKERFSLILESASTNQTSMYLCASSLDRDSVSPLHFGNGTRLTVT.

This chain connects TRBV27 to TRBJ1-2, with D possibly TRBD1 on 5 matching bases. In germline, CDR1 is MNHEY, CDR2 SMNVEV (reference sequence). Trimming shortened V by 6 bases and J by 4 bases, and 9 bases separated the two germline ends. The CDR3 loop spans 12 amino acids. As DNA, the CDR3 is TGTGCCAGCAGGACGACAGCCTATGGCTACACCTTC. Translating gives CASRTTAYGYTF.

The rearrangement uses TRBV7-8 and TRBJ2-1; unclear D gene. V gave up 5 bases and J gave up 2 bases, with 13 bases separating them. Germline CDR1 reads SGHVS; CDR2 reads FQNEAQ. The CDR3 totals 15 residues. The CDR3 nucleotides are TGTGCCAGCAGCCGTCGGTCTCAAACCTACAATGAGCAGTTCTTC. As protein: CASSRRSQTYNEQFF.

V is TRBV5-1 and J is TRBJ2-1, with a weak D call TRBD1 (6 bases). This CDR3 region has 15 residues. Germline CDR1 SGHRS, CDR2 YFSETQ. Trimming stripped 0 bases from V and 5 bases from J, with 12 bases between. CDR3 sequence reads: CASSLGDDRNNEQFF. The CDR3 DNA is TGCGCCAGCAGCTTGGGGGATGACAGGAACAATGAGCAGTTCTTC.

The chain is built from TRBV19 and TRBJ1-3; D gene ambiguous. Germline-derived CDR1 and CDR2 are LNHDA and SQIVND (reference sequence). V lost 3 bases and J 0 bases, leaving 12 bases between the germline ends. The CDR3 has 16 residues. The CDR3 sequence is CASSIGGKPSGNTIYF. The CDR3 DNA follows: TGTGCCAGTAGTATCGGCGGGAAGCCCTCTGGAAACACCATATATTTT.